This TCR beta chain was documented in a study of shared clonotypes between healthy human individuals. Study observations and caveats: Rarefaction showed sorted-subset sequencing was incomplete despite large depth. Non-shared clonotypes were found to have lower generation probabilities than the clonotypes that were shared by all four of the sorted-subset donors. Sharing of clonotypes among donors was expected to vary with sequencing depth.

The method was immunoSEQ multiplex PCR; TCRdb's version includes in-frame clones alone and lacks a portion of them. The data hold 1,400,000 or so clones, with approximately 98.5% observed a single time. This CDR3 region has 11 residues. CDR1 and CDR2 from the germline V gene are SGHAT and FQNNGV. The ends were cut back, 0 bases at V and 5 bases at J, with 2 bases in the middle. Details on this clone: Its cognate antigen is unknown.

The sequence was collected from a man in his thirties or forties in good health. The chain recombines TRBV11-2 with TRBJ2-7; D gene ambiguous. Sequences were obtained from naive CD4+ T cells sorted from blood. This sample's subset: CD45RA+ positively selected. The CDR3 sequence is CASSLDNEQYF. In DNA form, the CDR3 reads TGTGCCAGCAGCTTAGATAACGAGCAGTACTTC.